This T cell receptor (beta chain) was profiled in a study of blood T cell repertoires in COVID-19. Across the study: Samples representing acute and convalescent COVID-19 were sourced from the United States, Italy and Spain. Nucleic acid was either cDNA or gDNA, and it came from T cells, B-cell-depleted T cells, or PBMCs.

The V and J ends lost 5 bases and 3 bases, in that order; junction bases with no gene match: 5. The germline V gene has CDR1 MNHEY and CDR2 SVGEGT. This CDR3 has 14 residues. In the source study's methods: Estimation of nucleated cell counts relied on the amplification of reference gene primers. The method was immunoSEQ multiplex PCR; TCRdb's version includes in-frame clones alone and lacks a portion of them. The V and J calls and clone size were taken over from that table, and D and trimming were inferred from the DNA. The table records some 160,000 clones, 85% to 90% of them present only once. Sequencing was performed on peripheral blood. The rearrangement uses TRBV6-2 or TRBV6-3 and TRBJ2-3; 7 bases align to TRBD1. This receptor was identified in a woman aged 55-70 years with active COVID-19. CDR3 DNA: TGTGCCAGCAGTGGACAGGACGGGACAGATACGCAGTATTTT. Amino acids: CASSGQDGTDTQYF.